The entry below describes one TCR beta chain. Its antigen is not identified. This specimen belongs to a study of cytomegalovirus exposure and HLA in healthy donors. Study outcomes and limitations: Presence/absence analyses assumed roughly uniform sequencing depth across donors, which may not hold. The investigators catalogued 150 to 200 TCR beta chains as cytomegalovirus-associated. Sequence variants that were highly shared formed a cluster that was likely a sequencing artifact.

13 Jbeta primers and 60 Vbeta primers were used for the PCR. This table comes from immunoSEQ multiplex PCR, and its TCRdb copy is limited to in-frame clones, with some not included. The sample consists of 190,000 or so clones, less than 90% of them appearing once. Each donor's status was that of a healthy bone marrow donor. The TCR sequence derives from a man aged 45-65 years in good health and CMV-seronegative. Material: PBMCs.

The CDR3 DNA reads TGCGCCAGCAGCTTGAGGGTAGCGGGGGCCGAGCAGTACTTC. It translates to CASSLRVAGAEQYF. The chain combines TRBV5-1 with TRBJ2-5; 9 nucleotides line up with TRBD2. The closer fit of TRBJ2-7 to the DNA end suggests the J call may be wrong. This CDR3 spans 14 amino acids. Germline V gives CDR1 SGHRS, CDR2 YFSETQ.